Below, 2 T cell receptor beta chains from the same sample are listed, as sequenced in a study of T cell clonality in common variable immunodeficiency. TCRdb's copy holds only in-frame clones and misses some; the assay was immunoSEQ multiplex PCR. The sample has about 31,000 clones, none seen only once; the top ten hold 3.8%. Sample: peripheral blood mononuclear cells. The source is a person aged 18 to 75 in good health.

A word on this clone: The read stops 3 residues short of the end of the CDR3; the missing end is completed from the germline J gene. V usage is TRBV20-1 and J usage is TRBJ2-1, with 8 bases lining up with TRBD2. The CDR3 is 16 residues long. The germline CDR1 and CDR2 sequences are DFQATT and SNEGSKA (reference sequence). Trimming removed 2 bases from V and 6 bases from J; junction bases left unmatched: 12. The CDR3: CSARTGRGGSLNEQFF. Partial CDR3 DNA: TGCAGTGCTAGAACCGGGAGGGGGGGCTCGCTCAATGAG.

This clone was counted many times. The sequenced fragment ends 3 residues before the CDR3 boundary, so the rest is inferred from the germline J gene. J is TRBJ2-4 and V is TRBV10-3; the D gene is possibly TRBD2 (6 bases). Germline CDR1 and CDR2: ENHRY and SYGVKD. CDR3 length equals 15 residues. Partial CDR3 DNA: TGTGCCATCAGTGAACGGGCGGGGTACCAAGAGACT. Encoded protein: CAISERAGYQET. Given in full, the CDR3 is CAISERAGYQETQYF.